This T cell receptor beta chain was retrieved from a study of CD8 T cells in Susac syndrome. About 0.45 to 1 ug RNA was reverse transcribed with random hexamers. A single record per CDR3 protein comes from TCRdb applying MiXCR to the immunoSEQ multiplex PCR reads. The sample includes about 300,000 distinct CDR3 sequences, roughly 85% seen only once; the top ten take approximately 0.2%. The CDR3 contains 15 residues. Germline values: CDR1 LGHNA, CDR2 YSLEER. V was shortened by 0 bases and J by 4 bases, with 13 bases between the two germline ends. This sequence was found in a human donor with multiple sclerosis. Specimen: CD8+ T cells from PBMCs. This chain uses TRBV4-3 with TRBJ2-7; either TRBD1 or TRBD2 may supply D (5 bases each). CDR3 sequence reads: CASSQEAGTPYEQYF. The DNA of the CDR3 is TGCGCCAGCAGCCAAGAGGCAGGGACCCCTTACGAGCAGTACTTC.